This TCR beta chain derives from a study of control samples from healthy donors and cancer patients (dated by TCRdb to the early 2020s). The CDR3 runs 14 amino acids, cysteine and phenylalanine included. Just the 42-base CDR3 DNA is kept, in frame starting at base 1. Based on the germline V gene (reference sequence), the CDR1 and CDR2 sequences are LNHDA and SQIVND. V is shortened by 5 bases, J by 7 bases, and the region joining them spans 15 bases. Library preparation used the immunoSEQ multiplex PCR assay. As stored in TCRdb, this immuneACCESS dataset retains in-frame rearrangements with V and J assigned. A fraction of the clones does not appear; measured against another copy, unresolved V genes explain less than half of the discrepancy, and the remainder lacks a known reason. For this sample there are fewer than 120,000 clones; around nine tenths appear just once. The ten largest clones take up around 3.5% of the sample.

Details on this clone: Its antigen has not been determined. No much larger clonotype is one base removed from it; base qualities were not supplied.

The chain joins TRBV19 to TRBJ2-4, with the D segment identity uncertain. This receptor was identified in a woman aged 60-75 years with lung cancer. The sequenced material came from PBMCs. The CDR3 protein is CASSHPVAPNIQYF. The bases are TGTGCCAGTAGTCACCCCGTGGCACCCAACATTCAGTACTTC.